The clone carrying this TCR beta chain was counted at least ten times. Antigen specificity is unknown. TCRdb redid the calling of the 5' RACE reads with MiXCR, one entry per CDR3 protein. In the table there are some 340,000 distinct CDR3 sequences, about 10% of which are singletons. CDR1 and CDR2 (germline): MNHEY, SVGAGI. This CDR3 spans 14 amino acids. Trimming cost V 5 bases and J 0 bases, with 8 bases left between them. This sample stems from a study of T cells after yellow fever vaccination. The study's findings and limits: Reappearing after the booster were most of the clones from primary vaccination (roughly 95% CD4, approximately 89% CD8).

The sequence came from a man between 18 and 35 years old who received the YFV17D yellow fever vaccine. The source material was CD4+ T cells sorted from PBMCs, sampled 45 days after the yellow fever booster vaccination. This chain links TRBV6-5 with TRBJ1-5; unclear D gene. For the CDR3, the DNA is TGTGCCAGCAGTATAAGTTATAGCAATCAGCCCCAGCATTTT. It specifies CASSISYSNQPQHF.